What follows is one T cell receptor (beta chain) and its context. Its antigen is not identified. The germline CDR1 and CDR2 sequences are MNHEY and SMNVEV (reference sequence). V gave up 5 bases and J gave up 3 bases, with 13 bases separating them. This CDR3 has 14 amino acids. The data belong to a study of monozygotic twins with cystic fibrosis. Findings of the study overall: J usage was most co-twin-similar in 8 of 16 pairs, V in 13.

TCRdb's table, derived via immunoSEQ multiplex PCR, lists solely in-frame clones and lacks some. Here the sample spans over 25,000 clones, more than 85% being singletons. Sequenced sample: blood. This TCR came from a girl under 10 years old with cystic fibrosis. V and J are TRBV27 and TRBJ1-2; D is unresolved. Written as DNA, the CDR3 is TGTGCCAGCAGTCCCTCCGGGAGTTACTATGGCTACACCTTC. Its protein is CASSPSGSYYGYTF.